The 30 T cell receptor beta chains below all came from one sample that was sequenced in a study of shared clonotypes between healthy human individuals. The protocol was immunoSEQ multiplex PCR, while the TCRdb copy is restricted to in-frame clones and leaves out a portion. Of a few hundred thousand clones in the sample, about 96% are singletons; the top ten hold about 0.06%. Input material: naive CD4+ T cells sorted from blood. Subset described: CD45RA+ positively selected. Receptors were obtained from a woman in her thirties in good health.

V and J are TRBV28 and TRBJ2-5; TRBD2 matches 7 bases. TRBJ2-7 matches the DNA end more closely, so the J call is doubtful. Germline assignment: CDR1 MDHEN and CDR2 SYDVKM. The CDR3 covers 16 residues. CDR3 protein: CASTLGGVGTAYEQYF. The DNA of the CDR3 is TGTGCCAGCACCCTGGGGGGGGTGGGCACCGCCTACGAGCAGTACTTC.

This clone is a singleton in its sample. This chain connects TRBV5-1 to TRBJ2-1, with 10 bases identical to TRBD2. Germline-derived CDR1 and CDR2 are SGHRS and YFSETQ. The V and J ends lost 5 bases and 4 bases, in that order; junction bases with no gene match: 6. This CDR3 is built from 15 residues. This CDR3 reads CASSYRTSGYNEQFF. CDR3 nucleotide sequence: TGCGCCAGCAGTTATCGGACTAGCGGATACAATGAGCAGTTCTTC.

This clone showed up just a few times. The chain links TRBV27 to TRBJ2-7; possibly TRBD2 for D (5 bases). Germline V gene data show CDR1 as MNHEY and CDR2 as SMNVEV (reference sequence). Trimming removed 6 bases from V and 4 bases from J, with 7 bases in between. The CDR3 length is 11 residues. CDR3 loop: CASRERYEQYF. The CDR3 DNA is TGTGCCAGCAGGGAGCGGTACGAGCAGTACTTC.

The chain carries TRBV2 and TRBJ1-4, with 7 positions matching TRBD1. Germline-derived CDR1 and CDR2 are SNHLY and FYNNEI. This CDR3 contains 14 residues. J was trimmed by 8 bases and V by 6 bases; bases with no gene match: 9. The CDR3, as DNA: TGTGCCAGCAGGTCGACAGGGATTGCGGAAAAACTGTTTTTT. As protein: CASRSTGIAEKLFF.

V and J are TRBV5-1 and TRBJ2-1; D call uncertain. Deletions cut 4 bases from V and 10 bases from J, with 18 bases between. This CDR3 contains 14 residues. Germline-derived CDR1 and CDR2 are SGHRS and YFSETQ. The DNA of the CDR3 is TGCGCCAGCAGCGCCGTACGGTCTACCAAGGAGCAGTTCTTC. It codes for CASSAVRSTKEQFF.

About this clone: An end of the junction differs from the germline gene, which may be a read error. The CDR3 spells CASSEGQGGNTGELFF. Written as DNA, the CDR3 is TGTGCCAGCAGCGAAGGACAGGGCGGGAACACCGGGGAGCTGTTTTTT. The chain has TRBV2 and TRBJ2-2, with 8 bases matching TRBD1. Germline CDR1 SNHLY, CDR2 FYNNEI. The CDR3 runs 16 residues. The whole variable domain, filled in from reference TRBV2 and TRBJ2-2, reads EPEVTQTPSHQVTQMGQEVILRCVPISNHLYFYWYRQILGQKVEFLVSFYNNEISEKSEIFDDQFSVERPDGSNFTLKIRSTKLEDSAMYFCASSEGQGGNTGELFFGEGSRLTVL.

This chain links TRBV14 with TRBJ2-3, with D unclear. Trimming took 3 bases from V and 4 from J, leaving 5 bases between them. The germline V gene has CDR1 SGHDN and CDR2 FVKESK. This CDR3 spans 12 amino acids. The CDR3 sequence: CASSHRPDTQYF. The CDR3 DNA is TGTGCCAGCAGCCACCGTCCAGATACGCAGTATTTT.

The V call is TRBV5-6, the J call TRBJ1-1; TRBD1 agrees at 9 bases. In germline, CDR1 is SGHDT, CDR2 YYEEEE. V lost 2 bases, J lost 0 bases, and 8 bases stayed unmatched. The CDR3 covers 17 residues. The CDR3 DNA reads TGTGCCAGCAGCTTTCTGACCGGGACAGGGCTGAACACTGAAGCTTTCTTT. It encodes CASSFLTGTGLNTEAFF.

V is TRBV6-5 and J is TRBJ2-1; D is possibly TRBD1 (5 bases). Germline CDR1 and CDR2: MNHEY and SVGAGI. The V and J ends lost 7 bases and 1 base respectively, with 14 bases between them. The CDR3 loop spans 15 amino acids. CDR3 DNA: TGTGCCAGCACCCTAGGGGATAGTTCCTACAATGAGCAGTTCTTC. Its protein is CASTLGDSSYNEQFF.

CDR3 sequence reads: CASGSRTGAETQYF. The DNA for the CDR3 is TGTGCCAGCGGCTCCCGGACTGGGGCAGAGACCCAGTACTTC. This chain joins TRBV7-9 and TRBJ2-5; D is possibly TRBD1 or TRBD2 (5 bases each). Trimming took off 8 bases at V and 4 bases at J, with 17 bases between the two ends. Germline assignment: CDR1 SEHNR and CDR2 FQNEAQ (reference sequence). The CDR3 runs 14 residues.

As regards this clone: Here the CDR3 omits its conserved ending phenylalanine or tryptophan, so a read error is the likely source. The limits of the CDR3 on the DNA are not certain, so only TCRdb's listed CDR3 is given. The chain links TRBV2 to TRBJ2-3; the DNA was not used to check the table's D call, TRBD2. The CDR3 adds up to 12 amino acids, both ends counted. The V gene's germline CDR1 is SNHLY and CDR2 FYNNEI. The CDR3 spells CASSEFLAAPVR.

The chain combines TRBV4-1 with TRBJ2-2; 9 nucleotides agree with TRBD1. Germline V gene sequence: CDR1 MGHRA, CDR2 YSYEKL. The CDR3 totals 17 residues. V was pared by 3 bases and J by 3 bases, with 8 bases of the junction left unmatched. CDR3 nucleotide sequence: TGCGCCAGCAGCCACCGCACAGGGGGCGCGGACACCGGGGAGCTGTTTTTT. Translating it yields CASSHRTGGADTGELFF.

The V call is TRBV2, the J call TRBJ2-4; D not certain. V dropped 7 bases and J dropped 1 base, with 20 bases sitting between them. This CDR3 region has 17 residues. Germline V gene sequence: CDR1 SNHLY, CDR2 FYNNEI. CDR3 sequence: CASTRFGFSSAKNIQYF. CDR3 bases: TGTGCCAGCACCCGGTTCGGATTTAGCTCGGCCAAAAACATTCAGTACTTC.

The gene calls are TRBV7-9 and TRBJ2-5; 8 nucleotides align to TRBD1. J gave up 1 base and V 4 bases, and 2 bases lay outside the gene matches. Per germline, CDR1 SEHNR and CDR2 FQNEAQ (reference sequence). There are 14 residues in the CDR3. CDR3 residues: CASSSTGGQETQYF. CDR3 coding DNA: TGTGCCAGCAGCTCCACAGGGGGCCAAGAGACCCAGTACTTC.

This rearrangement joins TRBV19 to TRBJ1-5; D not resolved. CDR3 length: 15 residues. With 3 bases removed from V and 1 base from J, the gap between germline ends came to 10 bases. Germline V gives CDR1 LNHDA, CDR2 SQIVND (reference sequence). The CDR3 region is CASSINSGSNQPQHF. The CDR3 nucleotides read TGTGCCAGTAGTATCAACAGTGGAAGCAATCAGCCCCAGCATTTT.

This clone showed up just once. This chain links TRBV5-1 with TRBJ2-1; no definite D call. Trimming left V 3 bases short and J 7 bases short, with 20 bases between. The germline V gene encodes CDR1 SGHRS and CDR2 YFSETQ. This CDR3 has 16 residues. CDR3 nucleotides: TGCGCCAGCAGCTCCAACGTGGTAATGCTGTCAAATGAGCAGTTCTTC. Its protein product is CASSSNVVMLSNEQFF.

The chain carries TRBV27 and TRBJ2-5; D gene uncertain. The J call is doubtful: the DNA matches TRBJ2-7 better. From germline, CDR1 is MNHEY and CDR2 SMNVEV (reference sequence). The CDR3 totals 12 residues. The CDR3 DNA follows: TGTGCCAGCAGTTCCCTTGACTACGAGCAGTACTTC. Residues: CASSSLDYEQYF.

The chain recombines TRBV28 with TRBJ2-1; 9 bases line up with TRBD2. The V gene's germline CDR1 is MDHEN and CDR2 SYDVKM. V shed 1 base and J 5 bases; nucleotides not matched to a gene: 6. The CDR3 sequence is 16 residues long. The CDR3 DNA follows: TGTGCCAGCAGTTTATCTAGCGGGAAAAGTAACAATGAGCAGTTCTTC. Translated: CASSLSSGKSNNEQFF.

This clone came up once. This chain links TRBV28 with TRBJ1-4; a weak D match, TRBD1 (5 bases). Trimming shortened V by 8 bases and J by 4 bases, and 20 bases separated the two germline ends. In germline, CDR1 is MDHEN, CDR2 SYDVKM. The CDR3 totals 16 residues. The CDR3 is CASPPDHAGLNEKLFF. For the CDR3, the DNA is TGTGCCAGCCCTCCCGATCATGCAGGGCTTAATGAAAAACTGTTTTTT.

V gene TRBV5-6 combines with J gene TRBJ2-7, with a weak D call TRBD2 (5 bases). The ends were cut back, 5 bases at V and 5 bases at J, with 17 bases in the middle. The CDR3 has 14 residues. The germline gives CDR1 SGHDT, CDR2 YYEEEE. The CDR3 nucleotides read TGTGCCAGCAGTCTGCGCCGGGATACCCACGAGCAGTACTTC. It specifies CASSLRRDTHEQYF.

The chain links TRBV21-1 to TRBJ2-6. TRBV21-1 is flagged as a pseudogene. This CDR3 has 19 residues. The CDR3 spells CASRRNRALSNSGANVLTF. The CDR3 DNA sequence: TGTGCCAGCAGAAGGAATAGGGCCCTATCCAACTCTGGGGCCAACGTCCTGACTTTC.

Only one count was recorded for this clone. The gene calls are TRBV11-2 and TRBJ2-1, with D unclear. Germline values: CDR1 SGHAT, CDR2 FQNNGV. The CDR3 totals 13 residues. Trimming shortened V by 0 bases and J by 8 bases, and 8 bases separated the two germline ends. This CDR3 is CASSLDVSDEQFF. The CDR3 nucleotides read TGTGCCAGCAGCTTAGATGTCTCCGATGAGCAGTTCTTC. The full variable domain, rest sourced from reference TRBV11-2 and TRBJ2-1, is EAGVAQSPRYKIIEKRQSVAFWCNPISGHATLYWYQQILGQGPKLLIQFQNNGVVDDSQLPKDRFSAERLKGVDSTLKIQPAKLEDSAVYLCASSLDVSDEQFFGPGTRLTVL.

V is TRBV5-1 and J is TRBJ1-1, with a possible D match to TRBD1 (6 bases). Germline CDR1 and CDR2: SGHRS and YFSETQ. CDR3 size: 14 residues. The V end was cut by 1 base, the J end by 0 bases, with 7 bases between. In DNA, the CDR3 is TGCGCCAGCAGCTTGAGGGGGATGAACACTGAAGCTTTCTTT. Translating gives CASSLRGMNTEAFF.

The J gene is TRBJ1-2, the V gene TRBV28; tentatively, D is TRBD1 (5 bases). This CDR3 has 14 residues. The germline V and J ends were trimmed by 2 bases and 5 bases, with 12 bases remaining between them. The germline CDR1 and CDR2 sequences are MDHEN and SYDVKM. The CDR3 protein is CASSLPREAYGYTF. The CDR3 bases are TGTGCCAGCAGTTTACCCAGGGAAGCTTATGGCTACACCTTC.

J is TRBJ2-5 and V is TRBV29-1; 7 bases line up with TRBD1. The assigned J gene may be wrong: the sequence end matches TRBJ2-7 better. In germline, CDR1 is SQVTM, CDR2 ANQGSEA. The CDR3 is 12 residues long. In DNA, the CDR3 is TGCAGCGTTGTGGGACAGAGCTACGAGCAGTACTTC. The encoded protein is CSVVGQSYEQYF.

This clone was seen just once. The chain is built from TRBV6-6 and TRBJ2-1; weak D call: TRBD1 (5 bases). Trimming stripped 1 base from V and 5 bases from J, with 12 bases between. CDR3 length: 15 residues. Germline CDR1 and CDR2: MNHNY and SVGAGI (reference sequence). As DNA, the CDR3 is TGTGCCAGCAGTTACTGGCAGGGAAGCAACAATGAGCAGTTCTTC. Protein product: CASSYWQGSNNEQFF.

This chain links TRBV2 with TRBJ2-3, with D maybe TRBD1 (6 bases). V lost 6 bases and J lost 0, with 13 bases in between. Germline assignment: CDR1 SNHLY and CDR2 FYNNEI. This CDR3 has 15 residues. CDR3 region: CASRMQGLSTDTQYF. CDR3 DNA sequence: TGTGCCAGCAGAATGCAGGGGTTAAGCACAGATACGCAGTATTTT.

The V call is TRBV6-1, the J call TRBJ2-5, with TRBD2 as a possible D gene (6 bases). CDR1 is MNHNS and CDR2 is SASEGT in the germline V gene. The CDR3 covers 14 residues. Trimming left V 2 bases short and J 5 bases short, with 12 bases between. The CDR3 region is CASSEQGGWETQYF. The CDR3 nucleotides read TGTGCCAGCAGTGAACAGGGAGGCTGGGAGACCCAGTACTTC.

V is TRBV10-1 and J is TRBJ2-5; D gene ambiguous. The CDR3 has 14 amino acids. Germline V gene lookup returns CDR1 WNHNN and CDR2 SYGVQD (reference sequence). V lost 3 bases and J 5 bases, leaving 13 bases between the germline ends. The CDR3 reads CASSDRQVDETQYF. In nucleotides, the CDR3 is TGCGCCAGCAGTGACAGGCAGGTAGATGAGACCCAGTACTTC.

The CDR3 loop is CASRRDGAYEQYF. The CDR3 nucleotides read TGTGCCAGCAGGAGGGACGGGGCCTACGAGCAGTACTTC. The chain combines TRBV6-1 with TRBJ2-7, with D possibly being TRBD1 or TRBD2 (5 bases each). Germline V gives CDR1 MNHNS, CDR2 SASEGT. Trimming stripped 6 bases from V and 2 bases from J, with 11 bases between. The CDR3 has 13 amino acids.